The TCR beta chain under discussion was sequenced for a study of regulatory T cells in long-lasting Graves disease. Looking at the study overall: The study counted Graves' disease as persistent given over 5 years of antithyroid drugs and positive TSH receptor antibodies.

TCR beta libraries were built with iRepertoire HTBI primers and Arm-PCR of CDR3 regions. TCRdb fed the multiplex PCR reads into MiXCR, producing one record per CDR3 protein. The sample has about 430,000 distinct CDR3 sequences; 21% are singletons. This clonotype was recorded a few times. Antigen specificity is unknown. The trim removed 8 bases at V and 3 bases at J, leaving 3 bases unmatched. The CDR3 totals 13 residues. Germline V gives CDR1 MNHEY, CDR2 SMNVEV (reference sequence). Study findings and constraints: There was favoring of TRBV28, TRBJ1-2 and TRBJ2-5 in persistent disease.

Time point in this sample: persistent/refractory GD, antithyroid drugs over 5 years with positive TRAb. RNA isolated from PBMCs was used to make the TCR library. Blood from the periphery, 8.5 to 9 milliliters in all, was drawn into EDTA tubes. V usage is TRBV27 and J usage is TRBJ2-7, with TRBD1 identical over 11 bases. This TCR was recovered from a female donor with Graves disease. Sequencing was performed on peripheral blood mononuclear cells (PBMCs), taken when the disease was refractory, from a patient treated with antithyroid drugs. CDR3 residues: CASWTGGGYEQYF. CDR3 DNA: TGTGCCAGCTGGACAGGGGGCGGCTACGAGCAGTACTTC.